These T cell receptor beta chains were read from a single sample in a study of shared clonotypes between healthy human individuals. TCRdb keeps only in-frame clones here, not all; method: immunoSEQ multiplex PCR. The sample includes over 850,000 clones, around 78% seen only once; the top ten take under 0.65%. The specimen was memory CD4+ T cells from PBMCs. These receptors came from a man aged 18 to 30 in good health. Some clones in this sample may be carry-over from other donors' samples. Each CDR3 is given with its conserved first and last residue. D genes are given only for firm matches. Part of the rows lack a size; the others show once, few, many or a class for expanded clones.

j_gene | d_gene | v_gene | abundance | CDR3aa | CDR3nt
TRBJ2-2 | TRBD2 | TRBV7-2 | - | CASSPRTSGNTGELFF | TGTGCCAGCAGCCCCAGGACTAGCGGTAACACCGGGGAGCTGTTTTTT
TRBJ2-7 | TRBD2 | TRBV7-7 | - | CASSPGLAGTDEQYF | TGTGCCAGCAGCCCAGGACTAGCGGGAACCGACGAGCAGTACTTC
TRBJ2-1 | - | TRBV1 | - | CTTDGAAGISYNEQFF | TGCACTACCGACGGCGCAGCGGGCATTTCCTACAATGAGCAGTTCTTC
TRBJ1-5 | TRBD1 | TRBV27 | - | CASSPVGWTGGGSQPQHF | TGTGCCAGCAGTCCGGTAGGGTGGACAGGGGGCGGGAGTCAGCCCCAGCATTTT
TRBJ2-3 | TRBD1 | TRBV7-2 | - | CASSLDREDTQYF | TGTGCCAGCAGCCTCGACAGGGAAGATACGCAGTATTTT
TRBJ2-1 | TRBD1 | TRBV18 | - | CASVPGQGYDEQFF | TGTGCCAGCGTCCCGGGACAGGGGTACGATGAGCAGTTCTTC
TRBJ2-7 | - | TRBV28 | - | CASSRAGYEQYF | TGTGCCAGCAGTAGGGCGGGGTACGAGCAGTACTTC
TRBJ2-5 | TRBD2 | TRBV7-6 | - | CASSHGAAGVETQYF | TGTGCCAGCAGCCACGGAGCAGCGGGAGTAGAGACCCAGTACTTC
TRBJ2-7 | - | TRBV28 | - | CASSFLLEQYF | TGTGCCAGCAGTTTCCTCCTCGAGCAGTACTTC
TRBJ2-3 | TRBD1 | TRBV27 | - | CASSFRDRGRPDTQYF | TGTGCCAGCAGTTTCCGGGACAGGGGGCGGCCAGATACGCAGTATTTT
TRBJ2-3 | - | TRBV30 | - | CAWCPVGISTDTQYF | TGTGCCTGGTGCCCAGTGGGAATTAGCACAGATACGCAGTATTTT
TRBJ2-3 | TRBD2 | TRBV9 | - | CASSPQLAGGADTQYF | TGTGCCAGCAGCCCCCAACTAGCGGGAGGGGCAGATACGCAGTATTTT
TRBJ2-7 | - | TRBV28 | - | CASSPSGAGASYEQYF | TGTGCCAGCAGTCCCAGCGGGGCGGGGGCCTCCTACGAGCAGTACTTC
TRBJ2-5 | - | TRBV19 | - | CASSRRDSQNGETQYF | TGTGCCAGTAGTAGGCGGGACTCTCAAAATGGGGAGACCCAGTACTTC
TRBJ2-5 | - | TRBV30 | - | CAWSVGQGLRETQYF | TGTGCCTGGAGTGTAGGTCAGGGCCTCCGGGAGACCCAGTACTTC
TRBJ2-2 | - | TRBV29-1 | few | CSARVGVTGELFF | TGCAGCGCCCGAGTGGGGGTTACCGGGGAGCTGTTTTTT
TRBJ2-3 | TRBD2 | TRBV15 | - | CATGAGVTDTQYF | TGTGCCACCGGAGCGGGAGTAACAGATACGCAGTATTTT
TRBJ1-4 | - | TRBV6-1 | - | CASSKDRATATNEKLFF | TGTGCCAGCAGTAAAGATCGGGCGACAGCAACTAATGAAAAACTGTTTTTT
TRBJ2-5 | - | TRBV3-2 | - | CKCVETQYF | TGTAAGTGTGTAGAGACCCAGTACTTC
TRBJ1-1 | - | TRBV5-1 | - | CASSGRVENTEAFF | TGCGCCAGCAGCGGCAGGGTGGAGAACACTGAAGCTTTCTTT
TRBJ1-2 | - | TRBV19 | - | CASKEQGGGYTF | TGTGCCAGTAAAGAACAGGGCGGGGGCTACACCTTC
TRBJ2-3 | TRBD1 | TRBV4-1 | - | CASRVTGADTQYF | TGCGCCAGCAGGGTGACAGGGGCAGATACGCAGTATTTT
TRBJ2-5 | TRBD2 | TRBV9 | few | CASSPVGAGEGETQYF | TGTGCCAGCAGCCCCGTTGGAGCGGGAGAAGGAGAGACCCAGTACTTC
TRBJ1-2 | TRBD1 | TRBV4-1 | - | CASSQGRDRGYGYTF | TGCGCCAGCAGCCAAGGCCGGGACAGGGGCTATGGCTACACCTTC
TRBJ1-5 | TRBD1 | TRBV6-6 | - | CASRPGQGNQPQHF | TGTGCCAGCAGACCCGGACAGGGCAATCAGCCCCAGCATTTT
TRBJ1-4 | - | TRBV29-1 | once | CSVGEVMGEKLFF | TGCAGCGTTGGGGAGGTGATGGGTGAAAAACTGTTTTTT
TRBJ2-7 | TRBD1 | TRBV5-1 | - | CASSSQGVPYEQYF | TGCGCCAGCAGCTCGCAGGGGGTTCCCTACGAGCAGTACTTC
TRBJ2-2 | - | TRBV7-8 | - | CASSLVLTSNTGELFF | TGTGCCAGCAGCTTAGTTTTGACATCTAACACCGGGGAGCTGTTTTTT
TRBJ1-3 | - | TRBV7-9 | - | CASSLGGLSGNTIYF | TGTGCCAGCAGCCTGGGTGGGCTCTCTGGAAACACCATATATTTT
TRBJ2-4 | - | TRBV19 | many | CASSPGGGRGDIQYF | TGTGCCAGTAGTCCAGGAGGGGGCCGGGGGGACATTCAGTACTTC
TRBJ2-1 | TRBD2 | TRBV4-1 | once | CASSQGQTSLSYNEQFF | TGCGCCAGCAGCCAAGGACAGACTAGCCTCTCCTACAATGAGCAGTTCTTC